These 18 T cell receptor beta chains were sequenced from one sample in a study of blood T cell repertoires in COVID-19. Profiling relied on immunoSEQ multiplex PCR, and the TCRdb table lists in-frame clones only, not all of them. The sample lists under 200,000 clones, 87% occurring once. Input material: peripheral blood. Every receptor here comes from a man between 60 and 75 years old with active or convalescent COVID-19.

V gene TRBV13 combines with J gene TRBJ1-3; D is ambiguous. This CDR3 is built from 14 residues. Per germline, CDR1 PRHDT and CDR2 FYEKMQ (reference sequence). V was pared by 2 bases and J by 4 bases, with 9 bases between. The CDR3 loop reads CASSLNEAGNTIYF. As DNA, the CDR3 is TGTGCCAGCAGCTTAAACGAGGCAGGAAACACCATATATTTT. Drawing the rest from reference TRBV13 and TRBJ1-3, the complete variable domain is AAGVIQSPRHLIKEKRETATLKCYPIPRHDTVYWYQQGPGQDPQFLISFYEKMQSDKGSIPDRFSAQQFSDYHSELNMSSLELGDSALYFCASSLNEAGNTIYFGEGSWLTVV.

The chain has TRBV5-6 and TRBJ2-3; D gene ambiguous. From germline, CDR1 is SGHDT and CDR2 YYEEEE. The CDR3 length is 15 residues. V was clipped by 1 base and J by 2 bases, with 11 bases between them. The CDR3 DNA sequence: TGTGCCAGCAGCTTGCCAGGCCCCTACACAGATACGCAGTATTTT. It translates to CASSLPGPYTDTQYF. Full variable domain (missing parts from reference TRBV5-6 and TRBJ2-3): DAGVTQSPTHLIKTRGQQVTLRCSPKSGHDTVSWYQQALGQGPQFIFQYYEEEERQRGNFPDRFSGHQFPNYSSELNVNALLLGDSALYLCASSLPGPYTDTQYFGPGTRLTVL.

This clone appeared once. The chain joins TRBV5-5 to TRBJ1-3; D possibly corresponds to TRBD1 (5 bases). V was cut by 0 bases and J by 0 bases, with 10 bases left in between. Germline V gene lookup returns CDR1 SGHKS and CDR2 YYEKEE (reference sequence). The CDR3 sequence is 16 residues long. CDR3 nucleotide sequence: TGTGCCAGCAGCTTGGACAGGCCGTTCTCTGGAAACACCATATATTTT. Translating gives CASSLDRPFSGNTIYF.

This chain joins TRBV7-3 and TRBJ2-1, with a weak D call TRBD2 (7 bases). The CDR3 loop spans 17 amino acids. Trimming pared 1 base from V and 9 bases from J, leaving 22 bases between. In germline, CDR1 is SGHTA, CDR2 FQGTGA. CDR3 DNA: TGTGCCAGCAGCTTAAGGCTCCCTAGGGGGGGTTCTGGTGAGCAGTTCTTC. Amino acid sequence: CASSLRLPRGGSGEQFF.

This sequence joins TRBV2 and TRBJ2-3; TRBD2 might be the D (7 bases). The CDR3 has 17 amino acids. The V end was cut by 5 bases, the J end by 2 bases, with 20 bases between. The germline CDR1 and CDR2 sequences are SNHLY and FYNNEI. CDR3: CASSYPTNGGPTDTQYF. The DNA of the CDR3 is TGTGCCAGCAGTTACCCCACTAACGGGGGGCCCACAGATACGCAGTATTTT. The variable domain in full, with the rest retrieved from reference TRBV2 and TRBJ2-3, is EPEVTQTPSHQVTQMGQEVILRCVPISNHLYFYWYRQILGQKVEFLVSFYNNEISEKSEIFDDQFSVERPDGSNFTLKIRSTKLEDSAMYFCASSYPTNGGPTDTQYFGPGTRLTVL.

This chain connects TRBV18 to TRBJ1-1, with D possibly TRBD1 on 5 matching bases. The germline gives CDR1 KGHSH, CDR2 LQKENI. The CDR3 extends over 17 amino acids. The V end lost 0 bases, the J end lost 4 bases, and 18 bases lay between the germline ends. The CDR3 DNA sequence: TGTGCCAGCTCACCACCGTCTACTGCCGGGGGAGGCACTGAAGCTTTCTTT. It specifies CASSPPSTAGGGTEAFF.

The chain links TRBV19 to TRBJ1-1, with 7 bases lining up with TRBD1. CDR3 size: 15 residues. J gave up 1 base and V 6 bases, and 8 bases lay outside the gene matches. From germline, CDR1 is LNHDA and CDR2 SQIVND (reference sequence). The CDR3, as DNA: TGTGCCAGTAGGAACAGGGGAGAGACGAACACTGAAGCTTTCTTT. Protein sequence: CASRNRGETNTEAFF.

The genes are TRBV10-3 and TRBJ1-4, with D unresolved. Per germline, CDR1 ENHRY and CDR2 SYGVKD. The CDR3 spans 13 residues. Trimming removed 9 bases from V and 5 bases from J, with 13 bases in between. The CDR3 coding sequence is TGTGCCATTCAACGAGGGCTAAATGAAAAACTGTTTTTT. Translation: CAIQRGLNEKLFF.

CDR3: CASTPRLAGHEQFF. CDR3 in DNA: TGTGCCAGCACCCCCCGACTAGCGGGGCATGAGCAGTTCTTC. The gene calls are TRBV7-9 and TRBJ2-1; TRBD2 matches at 11 bases. This CDR3 has 14 residues. V was clipped by 7 bases and J by 8 bases; unmatched bases: 7. Germline assignment: CDR1 SEHNR and CDR2 FQNEAQ (reference sequence).

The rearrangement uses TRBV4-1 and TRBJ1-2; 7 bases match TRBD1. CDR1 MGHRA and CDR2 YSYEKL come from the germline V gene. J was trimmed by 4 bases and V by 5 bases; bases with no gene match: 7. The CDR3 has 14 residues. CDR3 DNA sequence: TGCGCCAGCAGCGCACAGGGGATGGGCTATGGCTACACCTTC. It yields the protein CASSAQGMGYGYTF.

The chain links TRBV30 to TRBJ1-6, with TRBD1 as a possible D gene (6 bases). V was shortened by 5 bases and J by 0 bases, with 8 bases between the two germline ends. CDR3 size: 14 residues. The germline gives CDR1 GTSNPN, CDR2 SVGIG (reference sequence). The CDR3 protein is CAWQGSSYNSPLHF. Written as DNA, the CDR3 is TGTGCCTGGCAGGGGAGCTCCTATAATTCACCCCTCCACTTT.

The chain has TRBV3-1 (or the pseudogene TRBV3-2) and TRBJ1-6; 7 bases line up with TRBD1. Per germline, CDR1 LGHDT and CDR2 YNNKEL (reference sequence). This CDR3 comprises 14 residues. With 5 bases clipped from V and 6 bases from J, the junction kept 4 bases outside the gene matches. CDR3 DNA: TGTGCCAGCAGCGACGGGACAGCTAATTCACCCCTCCACTTT. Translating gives CASSDGTANSPLHF.

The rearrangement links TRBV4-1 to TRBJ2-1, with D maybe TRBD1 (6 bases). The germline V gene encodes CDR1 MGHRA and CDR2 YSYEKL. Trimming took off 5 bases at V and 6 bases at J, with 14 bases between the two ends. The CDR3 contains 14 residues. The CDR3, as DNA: TGCGCCAGCAGCTATTCGGACAGCCGCAATGAGCAGTTCTTC. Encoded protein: CASSYSDSRNEQFF.

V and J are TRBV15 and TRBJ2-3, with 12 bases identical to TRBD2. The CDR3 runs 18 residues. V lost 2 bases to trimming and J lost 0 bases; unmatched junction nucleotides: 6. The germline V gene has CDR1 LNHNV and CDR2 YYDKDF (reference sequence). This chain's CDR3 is CATSRPTSGGLSTDTQYF. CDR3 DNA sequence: TGTGCCACCAGCAGACCGACTAGCGGGGGACTTAGCACAGATACGCAGTATTTT.

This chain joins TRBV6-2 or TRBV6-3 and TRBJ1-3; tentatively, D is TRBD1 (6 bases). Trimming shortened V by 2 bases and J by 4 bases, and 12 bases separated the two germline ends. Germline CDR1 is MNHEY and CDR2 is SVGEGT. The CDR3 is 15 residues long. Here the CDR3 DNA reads TGTGCCAGCAGTTACACGCCAGGGGCCGGAAACACCATATATTTT. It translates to CASSYTPGAGNTIYF.

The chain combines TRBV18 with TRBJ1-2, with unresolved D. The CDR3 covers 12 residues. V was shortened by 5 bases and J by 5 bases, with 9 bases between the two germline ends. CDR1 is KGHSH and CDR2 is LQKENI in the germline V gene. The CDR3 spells CASSTLGYGYTF. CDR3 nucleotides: TGTGCCAGCTCAACCCTAGGATATGGCTACACCTTC.

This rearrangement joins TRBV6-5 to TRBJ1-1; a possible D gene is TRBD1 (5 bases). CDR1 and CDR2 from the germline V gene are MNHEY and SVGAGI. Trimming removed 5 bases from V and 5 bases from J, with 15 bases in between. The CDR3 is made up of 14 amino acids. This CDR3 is CASSTQVRVTEAFF. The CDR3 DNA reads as TGTGCCAGCAGTACACAGGTCAGGGTGACTGAAGCTTTCTTT.

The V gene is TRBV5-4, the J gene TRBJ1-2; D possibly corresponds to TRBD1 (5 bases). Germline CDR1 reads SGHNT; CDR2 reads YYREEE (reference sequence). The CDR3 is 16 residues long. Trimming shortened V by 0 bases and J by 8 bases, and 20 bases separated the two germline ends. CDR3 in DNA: TGTGCCAGCAGCTTGGGACAGCCGCAGCAAGCCCGGGGCTACACCTTC. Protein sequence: CASSLGQPQQARGYTF.